The 26 T cell receptor beta chains below all came from one sample that was sequenced in a study of blood T cell repertoires in COVID-19. The method was immunoSEQ multiplex PCR; TCRdb's version includes in-frame clones alone and lacks a portion of them. Of 200,000 or so clones in the sample, about 80% were seen once. Sequenced: peripheral blood. Every receptor here comes from an older woman with acute or convalescent COVID-19.

The chain employs TRBV7-9 and TRBJ1-2, with a possible D match to TRBD1 (6 bases). Germline values: CDR1 SEHNR, CDR2 FQNEAQ (reference sequence). V was pared by 5 bases and J by 7 bases, with 11 bases between. This CDR3 comprises 12 residues. The CDR3 DNA follows: TGTGCCAGCAGCCCGGACAGTTTTGGCTACACCTTC. Residues: CASSPDSFGYTF.

The chain carries TRBV27 and TRBJ1-6, with TRBD1 matching 8 bases. From germline, CDR1 is MNHEY and CDR2 SMNVEV (reference sequence). V dropped 2 bases and J dropped 8; count of bases not matched to a gene: 5. This CDR3 contains 15 residues. CDR3 DNA: TGTGCCAGCAGTTTACGACAGGGGCATGATTCACCCCTCCACTTT. Its protein is CASSLRQGHDSPLHF.

The chain is built from TRBV28 and TRBJ1-3; the D is unclear. This CDR3 is built from 15 residues. The germline V and J ends were trimmed by 7 bases and 1 base, with 14 bases remaining between them. The germline CDR1 and CDR2 sequences are MDHEN and SYDVKM. The CDR3: CASTPQAHSGNTIYF. The DNA for the CDR3 is TGTGCCAGCACCCCCCAGGCGCATTCTGGAAACACCATATATTTT. The full variable domain, its missing parts supplied by reference TRBV28 and TRBJ1-3, is DVKVTQSSRYLVKRTGEKVFLECVQDMDHENMFWYRQDPGLGLRLIYFSYDVKMKEKGDIPEGYSVSREKKERFSLILESASTNQTSMYLCASTPQAHSGNTIYFGEGSWLTVV.

The chain uses TRBV7-9 and TRBJ1-1, with D perhaps TRBD1 (6 bases). V was trimmed by 2 bases and J by 11 bases, leaving 12 bases between them. The CDR3 runs 12 residues. Germline CDR1 reads SEHNR; CDR2 reads FQNEAQ (reference sequence). CDR3 region: CASSLTGSDAFF. The CDR3 DNA sequence: TGTGCCAGCAGCTTAACAGGGTCGGATGCTTTCTTT.

This chain connects TRBV9 to TRBJ2-2, with 11 bases matching TRBD1. V lost 0 bases, J lost 4 bases, and 5 bases stayed unmatched. Germline CDR1 and CDR2: SGDLS and YYNGEE. The CDR3 runs to 17 residues. CDR3 sequence (DNA): TGTGCCAGCAGCGTAGCTAGGACAGGGGGCTCCACCGGGGAGCTGTTTTTT. Protein: CASSVARTGGSTGELFF.

This chain connects TRBV7-2 to TRBJ1-2; 11 positions match TRBD1. CDR3 length equals 14 residues. Germline-derived CDR1 and CDR2 are SGHTA and FQGNSA. Trimming removed 5 bases from V and 8 bases from J; junction bases left unmatched: 7. CDR3 sequence reads: CASSPAGQGVGYTF. CDR3 DNA sequence: TGTGCCAGCAGCCCAGCGGGACAGGGGGTCGGCTACACCTTC. Full variable domain (missing parts from reference TRBV7-2 and TRBJ1-2): GAGVSQSPSNKVTEKGKDVELRCDPISGHTALYWYRQSLGQGLEFLIYFQGNSAPDKSGLPSDRFSAERTGGSVSTLTIQRTQQEDSAVYLCASSPAGQGVGYTFGSGTRLTVV.

The chain recombines TRBV15 with TRBJ1-4; 7 nucleotides align to TRBD1. V lost 6 bases and J lost 3; bases outside the gene matches: 13. The CDR3 spans 17 residues. Germline V CDR1 and CDR2: LNHNV, YYDKDF (reference sequence). The CDR3 here is CATRKGETGFSNEKLFF. The CDR3 DNA follows: TGTGCCACCAGAAAGGGGGAGACAGGGTTTTCTAATGAAAAACTGTTTTTT.

The chain carries TRBV5-6 and TRBJ1-3; D remains unclear. The germline V gene encodes CDR1 SGHDT and CDR2 YYEEEE. Trimming took 2 bases from V and 0 from J, leaving 15 bases between them. The CDR3 runs to 17 residues. Here the CDR3 DNA reads TGTGCCAGCAGCTTTGGGAGAGGGCGGAGCTCTGGAAACACCATATATTTT. Encoded protein: CASSFGRGRSSGNTIYF.

As concerns this clone: A junction boundary mismatches the germline segment, possibly from a read error. This chain links TRBV15 with TRBJ1-1; 8 positions agree with TRBD1. The CDR3 is made up of 16 amino acids. Germline CDR1 reads LNHNV; CDR2 reads YYDKDF (reference sequence). CDR3 region: CAASPDRGRMNTEAFF. In DNA, the CDR3 is TGTGCCGCCAGCCCCGACAGGGGTCGAATGAACACTGAAGCTTTCTTT. Full variable domain (outside the CDR3, taken from reference TRBV15 and TRBJ1-1): DAMVIQNPRYQVTQFGKPVTLSCSQTLNHNVMYWYQQKSSQAPKLLFHYYDKDFNNEADTPDNFQSRRPNTSFCFLDIRSPGLGDTAMYLCAASPDRGRMNTEAFFGQGTRLTVV.

V gene TRBV15 combines with J gene TRBJ2-7, with no clear D. V was pared by 0 bases and J by 10 bases, with 13 bases between. The CDR3 is 13 amino acids. The germline CDR1 and CDR2 sequences are LNHNV and YYDKDF (reference sequence). CDR3 bases: TGTGCCACCAGCAGAGATTGGAGTCCCGGACAGTACTTC. This sequence encodes CATSRDWSPGQYF.

The V and J genes are TRBV7-9 and TRBJ2-3, with D possibly matching TRBD2 (5 bases). This CDR3 contains 15 residues. Germline CDR1 reads SEHNR; CDR2 reads FQNEAQ (reference sequence). The V gene lost 2 bases and the J gene lost 4 bases, with 13 bases spanning the gap. The CDR3 DNA reads TGTGCCAGCAGCTTACTAGCATCTGTGTCAGATACGCAGTATTTT. Translating it yields CASSLLASVSDTQYF.

The chain couples TRBV10-3 to TRBJ1-5; 11 bases are shared with TRBD1. The CDR3 loop spans 13 amino acids. After removal of 6 bases from V and 7 bases from J, the junction contained 2 bases not matched to a gene. Germline loops: CDR1 ENHRY, CDR2 SYGVKD. For the CDR3, the DNA is TGTGCCATCAGGGGACAGGGGGGGCAGCCCCAGCATTTT. The encoded protein is CAIRGQGGQPQHF.

The chain recombines TRBV6-2 or TRBV6-3 with TRBJ2-5; D remains ambiguous. The V end lost 1 base, the J end lost 2 bases, and 8 bases lay between the germline ends. This CDR3 comprises 14 residues. CDR1 and CDR2 from the germline V gene are MNHEY and SVGEGT. The DNA of the CDR3 is TGTGCCAGCAGTTACTGGGCAGGTCAAGAGACCCAGTACTTC. Its translation: CASSYWAGQETQYF.

This rearrangement joins TRBV27 to TRBJ1-2; 7 positions match TRBD1. The CDR3 has 15 amino acids. Per the germline V gene, CDR1 is MNHEY and CDR2 is SMNVEV (reference sequence). V lost 4 bases to trimming and J lost 7 bases; unmatched junction nucleotides: 12. CDR3 nucleotides: TGTGCCAGCAGTTCGACCCGACAGGGATCGAGTGGCTACACCTTC. It specifies CASSSTRQGSSGYTF.

The chain employs TRBV18 and TRBJ1-2; D possibly corresponds to TRBD1 (6 bases). The germline V gene encodes CDR1 KGHSH and CDR2 LQKENI. V shed 3 bases and J shed 8 bases, with 13 bases lying between them. The CDR3 loop spans 13 amino acids. The CDR3 region has the DNA TGTGCCAGCTCACCCATGGACAGATCCGGCTACACCTTC. Translated, it gives CASSPMDRSGYTF.

The genes are TRBV3-1 (or the pseudogene TRBV3-2) and TRBJ2-3, with 10 bases aligning to TRBD2. The germline gives CDR1 LGHDT, CDR2 YNNKEL (reference sequence). The CDR3 sequence is 17 residues long. V shed 4 bases, J shed 4 bases, and the junction held 11 bases outside the gene matches. DNA of the CDR3: TGTGCCAGCAGCCTTGACAGCGGGGGGGCAGGCTCAGATACGCAGTATTTT. As protein: CASSLDSGGAGSDTQYF.

The J gene is TRBJ1-5, the V gene TRBV5-6; TRBD1 aligns across 7 bases. Germline lookup yields CDR1 SGHDT and CDR2 YYEEEE. This CDR3 contains 14 residues. Trimming at V came to 5 bases and at J to 4 bases, leaving 6 bases not matched to a gene. The CDR3 loop is CASRKQGFNQPQHF. The CDR3 DNA reads as TGTGCCAGCAGAAAACAGGGGTTTAATCAGCCCCAGCATTTT.

This chain links TRBV7-3 with TRBJ1-1, with 9 bases lining up with TRBD1. The germline V gene has CDR1 SGHTA and CDR2 FQGTGA. The CDR3 has 14 amino acids. Trimming at V came to 5 bases and at J to 3 bases, leaving 4 bases not matched to a gene. The CDR3 DNA reads TGTGCCAGCAGCCGCGGACAGGGGTACACTGAAGCTTTCTTT. Protein product: CASSRGQGYTEAFF.

The chain employs TRBV18 and TRBJ2-2; D is unresolved. Trimming cost V 3 bases and J 7 bases, with 9 bases left between them. Germline-derived CDR1 and CDR2 are KGHSH and LQKENI. This CDR3 has 13 amino acids. The chain's CDR3 is CASSPRENGELFF. The CDR3, as DNA: TGTGCCAGCTCACCGCGAGAAAACGGGGAGCTGTTTTTT.

The CDR3 DNA is TGCGCCAGCAGCCGGGACAGATCTACCAGTCGCTATGGCTACACCTTC. This encodes CASSRDRSTSRYGYTF. The chain couples TRBV5-1 to TRBJ1-2; 7 bases align to TRBD1. With V trimmed by 4 bases and J by 4 bases, 13 bases remained unmatched. The CDR3 has 16 residues. CDR1 SGHRS and CDR2 YFSETQ come from the germline V gene. The whole variable domain, filled in from reference TRBV5-1 and TRBJ1-2, reads KAGVTQTPRYLIKTRGQQVTLSCSPISGHRSVSWYQQTPGQGLQFLFEYFSETQRNKGNFPGRFSGRQFSNSRSEMNVSTLELGDSALYLCASSRDRSTSRYGYTFGSGTRLTVV.

The chain combines TRBV5-1 with TRBJ2-1; the match to TRBD2 covers 8 bases. Germline V gene sequence: CDR1 SGHRS, CDR2 YFSETQ. V was clipped by 4 bases and J by 2 bases; unmatched bases: 8. The CDR3 length is 16 residues. The CDR3 region has the DNA TGCGCCAGCAGCGGCGGGGGGCAGCGAGCCTACAATGAGCAGTTCTTC. Its protein is CASSGGGQRAYNEQFF.

V usage is TRBV3-1 (or the pseudogene TRBV3-2) and J usage is TRBJ1-5; D perhaps matches TRBD1 (6 bases). V was trimmed by 4 bases and J by 1 base, leaving 11 bases between them. The CDR3 loop spans 15 amino acids. Looked up from germline, CDR1 is LGHDT and CDR2 is YNNKEL (reference sequence). The CDR3 nucleotides are TGTGCCAGCAGCCTGGGGGCACAAAGCAATCAGCCCCAGCATTTT. Translated: CASSLGAQSNQPQHF.

The chain joins TRBV5-5 to TRBJ2-7, with D perhaps TRBD1 (5 bases). CDR1 and CDR2 from the germline V gene are SGHKS and YYEKEE (reference sequence). V was shortened by 1 base and J by 2 bases, with 13 bases between the two germline ends. There are 15 residues in the CDR3. CDR3 amino acids: CASSLYQGETYEQYF. The DNA of the CDR3 is TGTGCCAGCAGCTTGTATCAGGGTGAAACCTACGAGCAGTACTTC.

The chain carries TRBV30 and TRBJ1-4; TRBD1 matches at 8 bases. The germline gives CDR1 GTSNPN, CDR2 SVGIG (reference sequence). Trimming cost V 3 bases and J 4 bases; bases outside gene matches: 7. The CDR3 spans 15 residues. Here the CDR3 reads CAWSLGQGYNEKLFF. DNA of the CDR3: TGTGCCTGGAGCCTAGGACAGGGATATAATGAAAAACTGTTTTTT.

The chain recombines TRBV5-1 with TRBJ2-1, with 10 positions matching TRBD2. This CDR3 comprises 16 residues. V was pared by 2 bases and J by 2 bases, with 4 bases of the junction left unmatched. From germline, CDR1 is SGHRS and CDR2 YFSETQ. The DNA for the CDR3 is TGCGCCAGCAGCTTAACTAGCGGGGCGGCCTACAATGAGCAGTTCTTC. Protein: CASSLTSGAAYNEQFF. The full variable domain, completed using reference TRBV5-1 and TRBJ2-1, is KAGVTQTPRYLIKTRGQQVTLSCSPISGHRSVSWYQQTPGQGLQFLFEYFSETQRNKGNFPGRFSGRQFSNSRSEMNVSTLELGDSALYLCASSLTSGAAYNEQFFGPGTRLTVL.

The V call is TRBV5-1, the J call TRBJ2-3, with 8 bases aligning to TRBD1. With 1 base clipped from V and 5 bases from J, the junction kept 3 bases outside the gene matches. CDR3 size: 14 residues. Germline V gives CDR1 SGHRS, CDR2 YFSETQ. The CDR3 loop is CASSLRTGIDTQYF. CDR3 in DNA: TGCGCCAGCAGCTTGAGGACAGGGATAGATACGCAGTATTTT.